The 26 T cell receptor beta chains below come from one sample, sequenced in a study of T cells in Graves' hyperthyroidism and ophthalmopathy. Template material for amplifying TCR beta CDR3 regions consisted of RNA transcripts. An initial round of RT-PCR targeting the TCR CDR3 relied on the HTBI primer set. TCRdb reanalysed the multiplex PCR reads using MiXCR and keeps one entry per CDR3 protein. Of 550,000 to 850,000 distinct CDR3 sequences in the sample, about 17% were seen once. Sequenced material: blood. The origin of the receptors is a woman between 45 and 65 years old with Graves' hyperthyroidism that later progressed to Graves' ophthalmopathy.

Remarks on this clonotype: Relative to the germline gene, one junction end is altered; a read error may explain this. The CDR3 bases are TGTGCCAGCAGCGTAGGGGCCAGCCCGAACACCCGGGAGCTGTTTTTT. Amino acids: CASSVGASPNTRELFF. The chain couples TRBV9 to TRBJ2-2, with D unresolved. CDR3 length equals 16 residues. CDR1 and CDR2 from the germline V gene are SGDLS and YYNGEE.

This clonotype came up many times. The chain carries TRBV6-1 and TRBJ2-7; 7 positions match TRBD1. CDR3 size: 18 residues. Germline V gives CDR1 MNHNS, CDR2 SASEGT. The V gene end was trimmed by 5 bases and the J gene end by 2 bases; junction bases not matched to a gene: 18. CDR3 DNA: TGTGCCAGCAGTTGGTCACGGGGACCGGGACAGAAGGCCTACGAGCAGTACTTC. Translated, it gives CASSWSRGPGQKAYEQYF.

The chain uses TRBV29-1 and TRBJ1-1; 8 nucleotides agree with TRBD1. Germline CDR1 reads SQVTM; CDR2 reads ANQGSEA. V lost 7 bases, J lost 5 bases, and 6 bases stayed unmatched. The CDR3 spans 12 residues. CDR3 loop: CSGKQGGTEAFF. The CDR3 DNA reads TGCAGCGGCAAACAGGGGGGGACTGAAGCTTTCTTT.

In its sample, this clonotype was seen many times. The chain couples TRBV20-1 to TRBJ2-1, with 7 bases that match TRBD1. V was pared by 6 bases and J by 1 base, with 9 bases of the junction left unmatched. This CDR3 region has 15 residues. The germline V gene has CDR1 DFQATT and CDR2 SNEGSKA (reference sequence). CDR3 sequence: CSATGDSLSYNEQFF. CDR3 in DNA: TGCAGTGCGACCGGGGACAGTCTTTCCTACAATGAGCAGTTCTTC.

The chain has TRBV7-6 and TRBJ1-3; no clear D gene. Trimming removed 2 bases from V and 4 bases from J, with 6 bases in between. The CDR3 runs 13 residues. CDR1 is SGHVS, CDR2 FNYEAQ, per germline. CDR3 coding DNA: TGTGCCAGCAGCTTATTTAAAGGAAACACCATATATTTT. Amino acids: CASSLFKGNTIYF.

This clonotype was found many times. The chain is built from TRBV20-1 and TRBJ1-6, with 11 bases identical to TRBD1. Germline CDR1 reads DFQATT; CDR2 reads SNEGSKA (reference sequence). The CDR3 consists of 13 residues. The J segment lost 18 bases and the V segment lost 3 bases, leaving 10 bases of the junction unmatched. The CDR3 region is CSARDRGLVWTHF. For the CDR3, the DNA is TGCAGTGCTAGGGACAGGGGGCTCGTATGGACCCACTTT.

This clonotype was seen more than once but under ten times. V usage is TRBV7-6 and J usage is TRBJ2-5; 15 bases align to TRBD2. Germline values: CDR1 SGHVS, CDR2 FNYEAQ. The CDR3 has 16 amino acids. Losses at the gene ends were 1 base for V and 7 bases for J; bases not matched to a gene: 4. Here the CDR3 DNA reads TGTGCCAGCAGCTTAGGTGGGACTAGCGGGGGGTTGACCCAGTACTTC. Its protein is CASSLGGTSGGLTQYF.

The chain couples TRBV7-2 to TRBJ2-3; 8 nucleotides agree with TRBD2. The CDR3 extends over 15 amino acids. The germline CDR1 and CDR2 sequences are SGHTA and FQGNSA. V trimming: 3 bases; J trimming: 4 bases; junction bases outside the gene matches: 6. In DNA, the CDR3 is TGTGCCAGCAGCTTCCTCGGACTAGCTTCAGATACGCAGTATTTT. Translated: CASSFLGLASDTQYF.

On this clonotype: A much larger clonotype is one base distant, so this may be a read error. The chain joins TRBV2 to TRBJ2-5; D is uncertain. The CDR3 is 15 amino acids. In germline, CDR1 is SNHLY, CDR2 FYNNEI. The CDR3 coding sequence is TGTGCCAGCAGCCATGACCGAGAGCTAGGAGAGGCCCAGTACTTC. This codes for CASSHDRELGEAQYF.

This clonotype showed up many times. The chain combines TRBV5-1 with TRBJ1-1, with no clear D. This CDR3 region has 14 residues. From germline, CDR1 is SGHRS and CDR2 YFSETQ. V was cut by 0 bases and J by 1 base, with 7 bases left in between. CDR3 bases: TGCGCCAGCAGCTTGGGCTCAGAGAACACTGAAGCTTTCTTT. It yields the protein CASSLGSENTEAFF.

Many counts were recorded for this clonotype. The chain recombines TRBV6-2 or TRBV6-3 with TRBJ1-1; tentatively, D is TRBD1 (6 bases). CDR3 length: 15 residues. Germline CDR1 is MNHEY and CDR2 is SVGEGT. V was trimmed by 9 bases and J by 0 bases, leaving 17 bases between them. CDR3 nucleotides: TGTGCCAGTCGGAAACTACAGGGAATGAACACTGAAGCTTTCTTT. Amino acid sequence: CASRKLQGMNTEAFF.

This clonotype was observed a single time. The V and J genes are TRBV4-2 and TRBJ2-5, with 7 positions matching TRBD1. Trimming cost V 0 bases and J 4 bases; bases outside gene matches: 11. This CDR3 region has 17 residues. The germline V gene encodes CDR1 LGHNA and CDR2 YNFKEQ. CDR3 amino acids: CASSQEMKTGPGETQYF. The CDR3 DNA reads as TGTGCCAGCAGCCAAGAGATGAAGACAGGGCCGGGAGAGACCCAGTACTTC.

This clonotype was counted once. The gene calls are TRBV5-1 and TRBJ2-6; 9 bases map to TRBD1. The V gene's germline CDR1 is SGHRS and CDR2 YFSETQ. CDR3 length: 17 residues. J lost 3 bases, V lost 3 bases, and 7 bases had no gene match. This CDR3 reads CASSSTQGAGGANVLTF. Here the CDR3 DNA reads TGCGCCAGCAGCTCAACACAGGGGGCTGGTGGGGCCAACGTCCTGACTTTC.

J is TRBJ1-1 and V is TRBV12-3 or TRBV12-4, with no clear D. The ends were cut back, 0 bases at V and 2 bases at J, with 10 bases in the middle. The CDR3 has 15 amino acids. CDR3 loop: CASSLATTVNTEAFF. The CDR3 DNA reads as TGTGCCAGCAGTTTAGCAACAACCGTTAACACTGAAGCTTTCTTT.

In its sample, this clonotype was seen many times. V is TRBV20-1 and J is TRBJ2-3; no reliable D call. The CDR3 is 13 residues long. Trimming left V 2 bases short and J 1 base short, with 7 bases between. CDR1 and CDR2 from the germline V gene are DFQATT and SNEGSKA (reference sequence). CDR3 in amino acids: CSARSAGTDTQYF. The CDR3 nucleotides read TGCAGTGCTAGATCCGCGGGCACAGATACGCAGTATTTT.

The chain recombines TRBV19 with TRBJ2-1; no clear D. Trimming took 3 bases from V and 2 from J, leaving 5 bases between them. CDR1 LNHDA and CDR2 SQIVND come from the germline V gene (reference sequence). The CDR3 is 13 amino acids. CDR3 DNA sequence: TGTGCCAGTAGTATGAATCCCTACAATGAGCAGTTCTTC. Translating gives CASSMNPYNEQFF.

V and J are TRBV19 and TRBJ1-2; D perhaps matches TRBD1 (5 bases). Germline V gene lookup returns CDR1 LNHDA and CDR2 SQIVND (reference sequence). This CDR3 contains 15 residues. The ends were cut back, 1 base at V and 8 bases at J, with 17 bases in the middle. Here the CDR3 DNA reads TGTGCCAGTAGTATAGTACCGGGGCAAGCGAGCGGCTACACCTTC. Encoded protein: CASSIVPGQASGYTF.

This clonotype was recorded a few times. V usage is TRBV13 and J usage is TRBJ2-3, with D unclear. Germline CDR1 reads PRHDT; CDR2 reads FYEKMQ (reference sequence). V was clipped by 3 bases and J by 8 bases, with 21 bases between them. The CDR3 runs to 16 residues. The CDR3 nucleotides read TGTGCCAGCAGCTTGAAGACGACCCGCGACTTGGGTACGCAGTATTTT. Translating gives CASSLKTTRDLGTQYF. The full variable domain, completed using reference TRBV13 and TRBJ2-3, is AAGVIQSPRHLIKEKRETATLKCYPIPRHDTVYWYQQGPGQDPQFLISFYEKMQSDKGSIPDRFSAQQFSDYHSELNMSSLELGDSALYFCASSLKTTRDLGTQYFGPGTRLTVL.

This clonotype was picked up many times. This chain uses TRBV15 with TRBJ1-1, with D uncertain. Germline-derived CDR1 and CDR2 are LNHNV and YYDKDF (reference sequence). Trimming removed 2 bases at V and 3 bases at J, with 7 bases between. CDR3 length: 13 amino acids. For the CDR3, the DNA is TGTGCCACCAGCAGATCAGATTACACTGAAGCTTTCTTT. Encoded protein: CATSRSDYTEAFF.

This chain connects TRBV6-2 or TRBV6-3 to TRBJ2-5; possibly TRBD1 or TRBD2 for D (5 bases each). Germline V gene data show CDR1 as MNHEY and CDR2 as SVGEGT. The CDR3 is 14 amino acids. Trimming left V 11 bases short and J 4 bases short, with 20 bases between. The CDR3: CAARGIFRVETQYF. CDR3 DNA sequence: TGTGCCGCGAGGGGTATATTTCGGGTAGAGACCCAGTACTTC.

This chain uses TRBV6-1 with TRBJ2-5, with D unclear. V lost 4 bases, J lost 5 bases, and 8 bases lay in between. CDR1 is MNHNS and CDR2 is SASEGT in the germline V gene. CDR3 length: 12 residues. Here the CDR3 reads CASSGQYETQYF. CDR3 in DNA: TGTGCCAGCAGTGGTCAGTACGAGACCCAGTACTTC.

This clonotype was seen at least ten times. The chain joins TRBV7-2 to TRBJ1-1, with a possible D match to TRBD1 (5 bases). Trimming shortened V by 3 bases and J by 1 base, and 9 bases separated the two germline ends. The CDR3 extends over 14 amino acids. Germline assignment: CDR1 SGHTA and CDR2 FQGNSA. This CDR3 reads CASSFIGQNTEAFF. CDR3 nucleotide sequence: TGTGCCAGCAGCTTCATCGGACAGAACACTGAAGCTTTCTTT. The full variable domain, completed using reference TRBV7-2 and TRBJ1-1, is GAGVSQSPSNKVTEKGKDVELRCDPISGHTALYWYRQSLGQGLEFLIYFQGNSAPDKSGLPSDRFSAERTGGSVSTLTIQRTQQEDSAVYLCASSFIGQNTEAFFGQGTRLTVV.

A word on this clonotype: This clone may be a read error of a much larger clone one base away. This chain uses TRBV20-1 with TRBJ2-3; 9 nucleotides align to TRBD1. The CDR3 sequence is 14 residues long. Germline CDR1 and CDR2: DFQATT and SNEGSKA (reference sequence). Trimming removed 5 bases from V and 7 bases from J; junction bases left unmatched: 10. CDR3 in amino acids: CSASEQGATNTQYF. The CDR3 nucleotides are TGCAGTGCTTCCGAACAGGGGGCTACAAATACGCAGTATTTT.

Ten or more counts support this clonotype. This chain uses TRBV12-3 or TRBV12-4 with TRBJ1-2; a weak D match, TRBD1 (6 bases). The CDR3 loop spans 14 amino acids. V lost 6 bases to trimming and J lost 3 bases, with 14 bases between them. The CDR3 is CASSRRQAHYGYTF. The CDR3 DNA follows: TGTGCCAGCAGCAGACGACAGGCGCACTATGGCTACACCTTC.

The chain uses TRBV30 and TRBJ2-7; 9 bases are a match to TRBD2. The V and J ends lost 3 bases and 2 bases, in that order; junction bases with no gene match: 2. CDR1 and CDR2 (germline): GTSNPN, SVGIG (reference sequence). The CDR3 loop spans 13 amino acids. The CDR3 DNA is TGTGCCTGGAGGCGGGGGGGAGCCTACGAGCAGTACTTC. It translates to CAWRRGGAYEQYF. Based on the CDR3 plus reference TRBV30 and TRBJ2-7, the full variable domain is SQTIHQWPATLVQPVGSPLSLECTVEGTSNPNLYWYRQAAGRGLQLLFYSVGIGQISSEVPQNLSASRPQDRQFILSSKKLLLSDSGFYLCAWRRGGAYEQYFGPGTRLTVT.

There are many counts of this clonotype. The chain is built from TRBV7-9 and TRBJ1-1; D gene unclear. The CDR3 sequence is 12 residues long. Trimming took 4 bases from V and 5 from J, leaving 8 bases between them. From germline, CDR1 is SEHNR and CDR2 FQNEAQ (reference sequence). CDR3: CASSSGQTEAFF. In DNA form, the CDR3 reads TGTGCCAGCAGCTCCGGGCAAACTGAAGCTTTCTTT.